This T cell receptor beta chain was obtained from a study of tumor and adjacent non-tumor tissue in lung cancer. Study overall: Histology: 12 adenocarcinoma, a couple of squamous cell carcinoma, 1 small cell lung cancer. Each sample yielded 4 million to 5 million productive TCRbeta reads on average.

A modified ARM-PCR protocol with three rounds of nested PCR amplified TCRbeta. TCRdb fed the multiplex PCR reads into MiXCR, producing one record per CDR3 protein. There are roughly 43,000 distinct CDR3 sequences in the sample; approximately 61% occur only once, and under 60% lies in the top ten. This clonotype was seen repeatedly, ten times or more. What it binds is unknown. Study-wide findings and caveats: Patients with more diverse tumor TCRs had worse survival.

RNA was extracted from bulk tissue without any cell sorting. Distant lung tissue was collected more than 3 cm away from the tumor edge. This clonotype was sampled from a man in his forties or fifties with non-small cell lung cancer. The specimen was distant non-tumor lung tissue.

The DNA of the CDR3 is TGTGCCAGCAGATCAGACAGGGCGGGCACTGAAGCTTTCTTT. Its translation: CASRSDRAGTEAFF. The chain is built from TRBV6-6 and TRBJ1-1, with 7 bases lining up with TRBD1. The CDR3 covers 14 residues. The germline gives CDR1 MNHNY, CDR2 SVGAGI (reference sequence). Losses at the gene ends were 6 bases for V and 4 bases for J; bases not matched to a gene: 8.